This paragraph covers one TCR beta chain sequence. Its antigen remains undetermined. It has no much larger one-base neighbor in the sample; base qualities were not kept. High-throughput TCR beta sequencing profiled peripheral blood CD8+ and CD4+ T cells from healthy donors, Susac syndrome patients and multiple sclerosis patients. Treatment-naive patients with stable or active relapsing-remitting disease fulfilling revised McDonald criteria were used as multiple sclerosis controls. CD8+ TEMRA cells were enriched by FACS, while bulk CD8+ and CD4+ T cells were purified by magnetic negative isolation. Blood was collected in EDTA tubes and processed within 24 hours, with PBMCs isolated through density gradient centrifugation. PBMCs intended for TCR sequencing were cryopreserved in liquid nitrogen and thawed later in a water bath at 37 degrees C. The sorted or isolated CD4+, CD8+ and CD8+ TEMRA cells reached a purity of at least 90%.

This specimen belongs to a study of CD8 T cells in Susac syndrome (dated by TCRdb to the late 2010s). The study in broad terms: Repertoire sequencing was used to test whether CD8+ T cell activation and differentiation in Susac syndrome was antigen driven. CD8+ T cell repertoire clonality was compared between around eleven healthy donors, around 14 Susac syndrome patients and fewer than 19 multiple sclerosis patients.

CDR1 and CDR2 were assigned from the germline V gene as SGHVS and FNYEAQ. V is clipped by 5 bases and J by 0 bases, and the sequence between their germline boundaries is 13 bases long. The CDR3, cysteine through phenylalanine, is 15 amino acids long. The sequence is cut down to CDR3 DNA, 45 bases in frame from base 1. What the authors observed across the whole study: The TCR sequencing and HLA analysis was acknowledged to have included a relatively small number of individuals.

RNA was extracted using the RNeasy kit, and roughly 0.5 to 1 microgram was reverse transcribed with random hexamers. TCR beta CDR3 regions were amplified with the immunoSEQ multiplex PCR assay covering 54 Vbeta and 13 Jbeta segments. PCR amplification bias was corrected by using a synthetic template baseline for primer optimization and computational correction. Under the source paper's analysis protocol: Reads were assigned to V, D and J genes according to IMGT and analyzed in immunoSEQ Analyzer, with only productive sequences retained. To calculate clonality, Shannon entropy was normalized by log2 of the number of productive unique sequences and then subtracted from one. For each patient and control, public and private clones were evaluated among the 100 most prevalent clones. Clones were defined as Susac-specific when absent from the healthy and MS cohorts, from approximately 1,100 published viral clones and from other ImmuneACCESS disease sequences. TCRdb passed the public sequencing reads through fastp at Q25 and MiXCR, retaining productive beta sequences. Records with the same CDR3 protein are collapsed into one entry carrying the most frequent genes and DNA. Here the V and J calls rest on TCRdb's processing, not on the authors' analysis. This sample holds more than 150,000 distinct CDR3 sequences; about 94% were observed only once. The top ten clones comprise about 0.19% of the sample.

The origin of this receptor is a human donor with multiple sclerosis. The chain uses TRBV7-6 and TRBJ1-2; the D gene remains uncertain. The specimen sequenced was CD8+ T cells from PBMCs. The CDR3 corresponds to CASSPLAVPNYGYTF. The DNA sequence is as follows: TGTGCCAGCAGCCCCCTGGCAGTTCCTAACTATGGCTACACCTTC.